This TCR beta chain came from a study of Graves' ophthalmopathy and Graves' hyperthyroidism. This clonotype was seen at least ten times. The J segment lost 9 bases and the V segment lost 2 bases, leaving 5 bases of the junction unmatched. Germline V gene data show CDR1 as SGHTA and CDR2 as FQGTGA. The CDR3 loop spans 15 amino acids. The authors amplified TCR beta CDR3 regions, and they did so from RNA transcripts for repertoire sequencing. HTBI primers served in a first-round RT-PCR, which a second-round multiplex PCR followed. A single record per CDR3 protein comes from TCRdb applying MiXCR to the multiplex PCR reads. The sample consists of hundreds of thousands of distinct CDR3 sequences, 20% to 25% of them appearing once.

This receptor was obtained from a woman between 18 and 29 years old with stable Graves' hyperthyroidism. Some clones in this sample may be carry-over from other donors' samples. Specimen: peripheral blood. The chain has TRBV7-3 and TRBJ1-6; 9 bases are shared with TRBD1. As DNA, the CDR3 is TGTGCCAGCAGCTTATCGGGACAGGGAGGTTCACCCCTCCACTTT. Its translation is CASSLSGQGGSPLHF. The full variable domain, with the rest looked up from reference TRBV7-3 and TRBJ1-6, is GAGVSQTPSNKVTEKGKYVELRCDPISGHTALYWYRQSLGQGPEFLIYFQGTGAADDSGLPNDRFFAVRPEGSVSTLKIQRTERGDSAVYLCASSLSGQGGSPLHFGNGTRLTVT.